This TCR beta chain derives from a study of cytomegalovirus exposure and HLA in healthy donors. The study, taken as a whole, reports: The CMV antigen specificity of a few CMV-associated chains was confirmed through in vitro analysis. An analysis that came later showed most CMV-associated TCR beta chains appearing HLA-restricted. The records held CMV serostatus as the only immune exposure information.

13 Jbeta primers and 60 Vbeta primers were used for the PCR. Clones were sequenced by immunoSEQ multiplex PCR, and TCRdb holds only the in-frame ones, with some missing. Among some 140,000 clones listed, less than 85% were seen once. V shed 4 bases, J shed 3 bases, and the junction held 14 bases outside the gene matches. The CDR3 has 17 residues. Germline V gene data show CDR1 as LGHNA and CDR2 as YNFKEQ. Comments on this clone: The antigen remains undetermined.

This chain uses TRBV4-2 with TRBJ1-1; the match to TRBD1 covers 7 bases. Sequences were obtained from PBMCs. This clonotype was obtained from a woman aged 45-65 years in good health and CMV-seropositive. CDR3 bases: TGTGCCAGCAGCCTCTACCAGACCGGGACAGACTACACTGAAGCTTTCTTT. Translating gives CASSLYQTGTDYTEAFF.